This section outlines one T cell receptor (beta chain) sequence together with its context. Antigen: not known. TCRdb's table, derived via immunoSEQ multiplex PCR, lists solely in-frame clones and lacks some. The data hold approximately 97,000 clones, with about nine tenths observed a single time. With V trimmed by 4 bases and J by 6 bases, 18 bases remained unmatched. The CDR3 is 19 residues long. Germline V lookup: CDR1 LGHNA, CDR2 YNFKEQ. This specimen belongs to a study of graft-versus-host responses after intestinal transplantation. The clonotype was recovered from a human donor who was the organ donor for an intestinal transplant. The input for sequencing was unstimulated CD4+ T cells sorted from spleen or lymph node cells, taken before transplant. The chain is built from TRBV4-2 and TRBJ1-4; 9 nucleotides agree with TRBD1. As DNA, the CDR3 is TGTGCCAGCAGCCTAACGGGGACAGGGCGGGTGGCTCCTCATGAAAAACTGTTTTTT. The encoded protein is CASSLTGTGRVAPHEKLFF.